Listed below are T cell receptor beta chains from one sample, sequenced in a study of T cells in Graves' hyperthyroidism and ophthalmopathy. TCRdb independently ran MiXCR on the multiplex PCR reads; one entry per CDR3 protein. This table holds about 200,000 distinct CDR3 sequences, about a sixth found once. Material for sequencing was blood. These receptors came from a man between 35 and 55 years old with Graves' hyperthyroidism. Both conserved end residues are part of each CDR3. The D gene is left open where the match is weak. Size is omitted from some rows. Given values are once, few, many or a class for expanded clones.

J	size	D	V	CDR3	DNA
TRBJ2-3	many	TRBD2	TRBV12-3/TRBV12-4	CASTPAGGQDTQYF	TGTGCCAGCACCCCCGCGGGGGGGCAAGATACGCAGTATTTT
TRBJ2-3	.	.	TRBV7-2	CASSPRAAASGTDTQYF	TGTGCCAGCAGCCCAAGGGCGGCGGCTAGCGGCACAGATACGCAGTATTTT
TRBJ2-7	many	TRBD1	TRBV2	CASSPPERQGSYEQYF	TGTGCCAGCAGTCCACCAGAGAGACAGGGGTCCTACGAGCAGTACTTC
TRBJ1-5	many	TRBD1	TRBV2	CASSVGQGAQPQHF	TGTGCCAGCAGTGTGGGGCAGGGGGCTCAGCCCCAGCATTTT
TRBJ2-7	many	.	TRBV29-1	CSGVTSSFEQYF	TGCAGCGGAGTGACATCCTCCTTCGAGCAGTACTTC
TRBJ2-5	.	.	TRBV5-5	CASSLTSSGETQYF	TGTGCCAGCAGCTTGACCTCGTCTGGAGAGACCCAGTACTTC
TRBJ1-5	many	TRBD1	TRBV6-2/TRBV6-3	CASSLRDRYQPQHF	TGTGCCAGCAGCCTAAGGGACAGGTATCAGCCCCAGCATTTT
TRBJ2-3	.	TRBD1	TRBV10-3	CAISESGQGLDTQYF	TGTGCCATCAGTGAGTCCGGACAGGGCCTAGATACGCAGTATTTT
TRBJ2-7	.	.	TRBV7-2	CASSLFGSTYEQYF	TGTGCCAGCAGCTTATTTGGCAGCACCTACGAGCAGTACTTC
TRBJ1-1	many	.	TRBV2	CASSVTVNTEAFF	TGTGCCAGCAGTGTGACGGTGAACACTGAAGCTTTCTTT
TRBJ1-6	many	.	TRBV7-2	CASSPAGTRENSPLHF	TGTGCCAGCAGCCCGGCTGGGACCCGAGAAAATTCACCCCTCCACTTT
TRBJ2-4	.	.	TRBV15	CATSPEEIAKNIQYF	TGTGCCACCAGCCCAGAGGAGATAGCCAAAAACATTCAGTACTTC
TRBJ1-5	many	TRBD1	TRBV10-3	CATGGRGTSNQPQHF	TGTGCCACAGGGGGTCGAGGGACGAGCAATCAGCCCCAGCATTTT
TRBJ1-2	few	.	TRBV4-3	CASRGARERDYGYTF	TGCGCCAGCAGAGGGGCTAGGGAGAGAGACTATGGCTACACCTTC
TRBJ2-3	.	TRBD1	TRBV29-1	CSVEGGGAGGALGTDTQYF	TGCAGCGTTGAGGGGGGCGGGGCAGGGGGCGCCTTGGGCACAGATACGCAGTATTTT
TRBJ2-1	.	TRBD2	TRBV29-1	CSVEELIAGHQFF	TGCAGCGTTGAAGAACTCATAGCGGGGCACCAGTTCTTC
TRBJ1-1	few	.	TRBV4-3	CASSQNRQNTEAFF	TGCGCCAGCAGCCAAAACCGGCAGAACACTGAAGCTTTCTTT
TRBJ2-7	many	TRBD2	TRBV20-1	CSASSQGGFEQYF	TGCAGTGCTAGTAGTCAGGGAGGGTTCGAGCAGTACTTC
TRBJ1-6	many	.	TRBV20-1	CSAEKYQDEHSPLHF	TGCAGTGCCGAGAAGTACCAGGATGAGCATTCACCCCTCCACTTT
TRBJ1-1	few	.	TRBV2	CASSGGGGQDLNTEAFF	TGTGCCAGCAGTGGGGGCGGGGGACAAGACTTAAACACTGAAGCTTTCTTT